This passage covers 21 T cell receptor beta chains from one sample sequenced in a study of identical twins. TCRdb reprocessed the 5' RACE reads with MiXCR, giving one entry per CDR3 protein. This table holds 1.5 million to 2 million distinct CDR3 sequences, less than 40% found once. Sequenced sample: cord blood. These receptors all stem from a newborn girl in good health.

This clonotype showed up just a few times. The chain has TRBV4-1 and TRBJ1-5, with 9 bases aligning to TRBD1. The CDR3 loop spans 16 amino acids. Per germline, CDR1 MGHRA and CDR2 YSYEKL. J gave up 6 bases and V 0 bases, and 6 bases lay outside the gene matches. CDR3 region: CASSQDADRGPQPQHF. Here the CDR3 DNA reads TGCGCCAGCAGCCAAGACGCGGACAGGGGTCCTCAGCCCCAGCATTTT.

This clonotype appeared a few times. V usage is TRBV28 and J usage is TRBJ2-1, with D possibly TRBD1 on 6 matching bases. Between the trimmed V and J ends, which lost 2 bases and 7 bases, there was a span of 15 bases. The CDR3 length is 15 residues. CDR1 MDHEN and CDR2 SYDVKM come from the germline V gene. The DNA of the CDR3 is TGTGCCAGCAGTTTAGGGAGACAGGCCAGGAATGAGCAGTTCTTC. Residues: CASSLGRQARNEQFF.

The chain has TRBV6-6 and TRBJ1-2; TRBD1 matches at 9 bases. The CDR3 runs to 14 residues. CDR1 MNHNY and CDR2 SVGAGI come from the germline V gene (reference sequence). V lost 2 bases to trimming and J lost 6 bases; unmatched junction nucleotides: 4. Here the CDR3 reads CASSYAGTGNGYTF. The CDR3 DNA reads as TGTGCCAGCAGTTACGCCGGGACAGGGAATGGCTACACCTTC.

The chain employs TRBV20-1 and TRBJ2-3; the match to TRBD2 covers 7 bases. Germline loops: CDR1 DFQATT, CDR2 SNEGSKA (reference sequence). The J segment lost 5 bases and the V segment lost 2 bases, leaving 7 bases of the junction unmatched. This CDR3 is built from 14 residues. The CDR3 region has the DNA TGCAGTGCTAGAAAAGCGGGAAGAATAGATACGCAGTATTTT. The encoded protein is CSARKAGRIDTQYF.

This clonotype was counted only a few times. The chain is built from TRBV15 and TRBJ1-6, with 8 bases fitting TRBD1. CDR3 length: 15 residues. Germline CDR1 is LNHNV and CDR2 is YYDKDF (reference sequence). The V and J ends lost 3 bases and 8 bases, in that order; junction bases with no gene match: 6. CDR3 sequence: CATSSRGQAYSPLHF. CDR3 sequence (DNA): TGTGCCACCAGCAGCCGGGGACAGGCCTATTCACCCCTCCACTTT.

V and J are TRBV3-1 and TRBJ2-1, with TRBD2 matching 7 bases. Germline trimming cut 5 bases from V and 0 bases from J; bases unmatched to any gene: 7. Germline V gene data show CDR1 as LGHDT and CDR2 as YNNKEL (reference sequence). The CDR3 consists of 16 residues. The CDR3 here is CASSEQRGSSYNEQFF. The CDR3 coding sequence is TGTGCCAGCAGCGAACAGCGGGGCAGCTCCTACAATGAGCAGTTCTTC.

There are a few counts of this clonotype. This chain uses TRBV20-1 with TRBJ2-7; TRBD2 might be the D (5 bases). The V gene lost 2 bases and the J gene lost 0 bases, with 17 bases spanning the gap. This CDR3 is 16 amino acids long. Germline loops: CDR1 DFQATT, CDR2 SNEGSKA (reference sequence). In nucleotides, the CDR3 is TGCAGTGCTAGAACCCAATTAGACTACCCCTCCTACGAGCAGTACTTC. Protein sequence: CSARTQLDYPSYEQYF.

The genes are TRBV6-1 and TRBJ2-1; the match to TRBD1 covers 10 bases. The germline V gene has CDR1 MNHNS and CDR2 SASEGT. The CDR3 totals 16 residues. V was clipped by 5 bases and J by 7 bases; unmatched bases: 11. CDR3 coding DNA: TGTGCCAGCAGTTGGTCCGGGACAGGGGCCTTTAATGAGCAGTTCTTC. It specifies CASSWSGTGAFNEQFF.

This rearrangement joins TRBV28 to TRBJ1-1, with D perhaps matching TRBD1 (6 bases). Germline CDR1 MDHEN, CDR2 SYDVKM. Trimming stripped 7 bases from V and 1 base from J, with 19 bases between. The CDR3 contains 16 residues. The DNA for the CDR3 is TGTGCCAGCACCGTGACCCCAGGGGTAGGGAACACTGAAGCTTTCTTT. Encoded protein: CASTVTPGVGNTEAFF.

The J gene is TRBJ2-3, the V gene TRBV5-1, with 9 bases fitting TRBD1. The CDR3 spans 16 residues. Per germline, CDR1 SGHRS and CDR2 YFSETQ. Trimming at V came to 1 base and at J to 3 bases, leaving 6 bases not matched to a gene. The CDR3: CASSLLGGTGTDTQYF. CDR3 sequence (DNA): TGCGCCAGCAGCTTGTTAGGTGGGACAGGGACAGATACGCAGTATTTT. The complete variable domain, with remaining parts taken from reference TRBV5-1 and TRBJ2-3, reads KAGVTQTPRYLIKTRGQQVTLSCSPISGHRSVSWYQQTPGQGLQFLFEYFSETQRNKGNFPGRFSGRQFSNSRSEMNVSTLELGDSALYLCASSLLGGTGTDTQYFGPGTRLTVL.

This clonotype was seen only a few times. This sequence joins TRBV12-3 or TRBV12-4 and TRBJ2-1; 7 bases line up with TRBD2. The CDR3 loop spans 15 amino acids. J was trimmed by 5 bases and V by 2 bases; bases with no gene match: 6. The DNA of the CDR3 is TGTGCCAGCAGTTTAAACGCGGGGGAGGACAATGAGCAGTTCTTC. Encoded protein: CASSLNAGEDNEQFF.

Only a few counts were recorded for this clonotype. The CDR3 DNA is TGTGCCAGCACCTCCAACAGGGGGGGCAACTATGGCTACACCTTC. It codes for CASTSNRGGNYGYTF. The rearrangement joins TRBV2 to TRBJ1-2; 8 positions agree with TRBD1. V lost 7 bases and J lost 2; bases outside the gene matches: 9. The CDR3 has 15 residues. Germline V gives CDR1 SNHLY, CDR2 FYNNEI. The full variable domain, in which reference TRBV2 and TRBJ1-2 provide the parts outside the CDR3, is EPEVTQTPSHQVTQMGQEVILRCVPISNHLYFYWYRQILGQKVEFLVSFYNNEISEKSEIFDDQFSVERPDGSNFTLKIRSTKLEDSAMYFCASTSNRGGNYGYTFGSGTRLTVV.

The CDR3 sequence: CASGLELGRGGPLRYNEQFF. In nucleotides, the CDR3 is TGTGCTAGTGGTTTGGAACTGGGGCGCGGAGGCCCACTACGATACAATGAGCAGTTCTTC. The chain employs TRBV12-5 and TRBJ2-1; D tentatively reads TRBD1 or TRBD2 (5 bases each). CDR3 length: 20 amino acids. The V gene's germline CDR1 is LGHNT and CDR2 FRNRAP. V was shortened by 1 base and J by 4 bases, with 26 bases between the two germline ends.

This clonotype was seen a handful of times. V is TRBV7-8 and J is TRBJ2-1; 10 positions match TRBD2. Germline lookup yields CDR1 SGHVS and CDR2 FQNEAQ. The CDR3 totals 16 residues. V shed 2 bases and J 4 bases; nucleotides not matched to a gene: 5. CDR3 residues: CASSLLAGALYNEQFF. The CDR3 bases are TGTGCCAGCAGCTTACTAGCGGGAGCCCTTTACAATGAGCAGTTCTTC. Full variable domain (outside the CDR3, taken from reference TRBV7-8 and TRBJ2-1): GAGVSQSPRYKVAKRGQDVALRCDPISGHVSLFWYQQALGQGPEFLTYFQNEAQLDKSGLPSDRFFAERPEGSVSTLKIQRTQQEDSAVYLCASSLLAGALYNEQFFGPGTRLTVL.

The V and J genes are TRBV9 and TRBJ1-4, with D unresolved. The CDR3 is 15 residues long. The V gene lost 0 bases and the J gene lost 7 bases, with 13 bases spanning the gap. The germline V gene encodes CDR1 SGDLS and CDR2 YYNGEE. The chain's CDR3 is CASSVGTVRAEKLFF. The CDR3, as DNA: TGTGCCAGCAGCGTAGGAACGGTGCGTGCTGAAAAACTGTTTTTT.

The V gene is TRBV10-3, the J gene TRBJ2-1, with D unclear. The germline gives CDR1 ENHRY, CDR2 SYGVKD. V was clipped by 2 bases and J by 5 bases, with 7 bases between them. There are 13 residues in the CDR3. CDR3 sequence (DNA): TGTGCCATCAGTGAGGGTCCGGACAATGAGCAGTTCTTC. Protein product: CAISEGPDNEQFF.

This clonotype was found a few times. The chain couples TRBV20-1 to TRBJ2-7, with a tentative D call TRBD2 (6 bases). Looked up from germline, CDR1 is DFQATT and CDR2 is SNEGSKA (reference sequence). With 5 bases removed from V and 9 bases from J, the gap between germline ends came to 26 bases. The CDR3 runs to 15 residues. CDR3 residues: CSALSQGNQREVQYF. The CDR3 DNA reads as TGCAGTGCTCTATCGCAGGGAAATCAAAGGGAGGTGCAGTACTTC.

This clonotype came up a few times. The CDR3 region is CSARAPGTSPRDTQYF. DNA of the CDR3: TGCAGTGCTAGAGCCCCCGGGACTAGCCCAAGAGATACGCAGTATTTT. The chain links TRBV20-1 to TRBJ2-3, with 9 bases that match TRBD2. The V gene's germline CDR1 is DFQATT and CDR2 SNEGSKA (reference sequence). This CDR3 contains 16 residues. With V trimmed by 1 base and J by 5 bases, 10 bases remained unmatched.

The V call is TRBV3-1, the J call TRBJ2-7; maybe TRBD2 (5 bases). This CDR3 has 18 residues. Germline CDR1 LGHDT, CDR2 YNNKEL (reference sequence). Deletions cut 1 base from V and 7 bases from J, with 26 bases between. CDR3 coding DNA: TGTGCCAGCAGCCAAGCTCTTCGAGATATGGGGTCGGGGAATGAGCAGTACTTC. Residues: CASSQALRDMGSGNEQYF.

This clonotype was counted ten times or more. J is TRBJ2-4 and V is TRBV10-3; a weak D match, TRBD1 (5 bases). Germline V gives CDR1 ENHRY, CDR2 SYGVKD. Trimming took off 5 bases at V and 1 base at J, with 6 bases between the two ends. This CDR3 has 13 amino acids. The CDR3 region is CAISSGAKNIQYF. Written as DNA, the CDR3 is TGTGCCATCAGTTCAGGGGCCAAAAACATTCAGTACTTC.

Points on this clonotype: A much larger clonotype is one base distant, so this may be a read error. This rearrangement joins TRBV29-1 to TRBJ2-5; weak D call: TRBD2 (6 bases). Germline V gives CDR1 SQVTM, CDR2 ANQGSEA. The CDR3 is 14 amino acids. V was pared by 7 bases and J by 11 bases, with 26 bases between. CDR3 loop: CSGRPGLLVNEQYF. In DNA form, the CDR3 reads TGCAGCGGACGTCCGGGACTCCTAGTTAATGAGCAGTACTTC.